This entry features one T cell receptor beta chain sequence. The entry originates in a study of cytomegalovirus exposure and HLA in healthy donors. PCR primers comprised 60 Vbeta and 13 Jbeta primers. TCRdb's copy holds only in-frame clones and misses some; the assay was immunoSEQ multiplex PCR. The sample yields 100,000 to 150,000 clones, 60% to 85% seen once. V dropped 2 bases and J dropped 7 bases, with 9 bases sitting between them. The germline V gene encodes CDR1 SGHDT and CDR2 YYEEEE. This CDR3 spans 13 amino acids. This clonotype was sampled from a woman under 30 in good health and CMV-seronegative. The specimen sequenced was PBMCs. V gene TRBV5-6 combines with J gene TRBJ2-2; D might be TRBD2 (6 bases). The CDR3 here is CASSFRAGGELFF. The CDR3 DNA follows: TGTGCCAGCAGCTTTCGAGCGGGCGGGGAGCTGTTTTTT.